The present entry profiles one T cell receptor beta chain with its context. No antigen is known for it. It has no much larger one-base neighbor in the sample; base qualities were not kept. These data come from a study of cytomegalovirus exposure and HLA in healthy donors (dated by TCRdb to 2016 to 2017). With respect to the entire study: According to a later analysis, one platform produced both the 120 validation repertoires and the roughly 660 repertoires of the first cohort. The study was designed to test whether signatures of past pathogen exposure could be identified by cataloging public T cell receptors. Besides the first cohort of some 670 subjects, a separate validation cohort made up of roughly 120 different subjects was used. To predict cytomegalovirus infection status, the study combined high-throughput TCR immunosequencing, statistical association of individual TCRs with disease status, and machine learning. What the study reported, not specific to this receptor: All 130 or so repertoires were used to score co-occurrence in the validation cohort in a later analysis, because that analysis had no HLA typing for the cohort. While some public TCRs were present in many individuals, most TCR sequences turned up only very rarely across donors. In vitro tests confirmed that a few of the cytomegalovirus-associated TCR beta chains recognize cytomegalovirus antigens. A total of fewer than 200 TCR beta chains were listed by the study as associated with cytomegalovirus. Of the cluster scores, 85% to 95% were above 0 in a later analysis, which found that TCRs clustered in the first cohort also tended to co-occur in the approximately 120 validation repertoires. The classifier was reported to diagnose cytomegalovirus status with high specificity and sensitivity in both the original cohort and the validation cohort. The authors suggested that the approach could potentially be extended to other disease states and immunological phenotypes.

From cysteine to phenylalanine, the CDR3 is 15 amino acids long. Of all the DNA, just the CDR3 is kept, 45 bases in frame from base 1. Trimming takes 10 bases from V and 0 bases from J, and the germline ends sit 16 bases apart. From the germline V gene, CDR1 is MNHNS and CDR2 is SASEGT. Donors formed part of the validation cohort, which comprised about 130 subjects and was distinct from the first cohort of 550 to 850 subjects. Libraries were constructed by the immunoSEQ multiplex PCR assay. As for the original processing: A statistical classification framework was built for diagnosing cytomegalovirus status from the catalog of TCR beta chain sequences. TCRdb's version of the immuneACCESS table is confined to in-frame rearrangements and falls short of the full clone set. An unresolved V gene accounts for under half of the shortfall where checked; the remainder is of unknown origin. V and J calls and clone size are given by that table; D and trimming were obtained from the DNA. The sample table holds about 150,000 clones, of which roughly nine tenths were seen once. In total, the top ten clones hold 2.5% to 4% of the sample.

The material sequenced was PBMCs. The sequence derives from a woman aged 18-29 years in good health and CMV-seropositive. The chain couples TRBV6-1 to TRBJ1-5, and possibly TRBD1, on 5 matching bases. The CDR3 loop reads CAIERRGNSNQPQHF. DNA sequence: TGTGCCATCGAGAGGAGGGGTAATAGCAATCAGCCCCAGCATTTT.